Presented here are 30 T cell receptor beta chains from one specimen sequenced in a study of spatial heterogeneity in lung cancer. Time point given: sample taken at primary tumor resection. TCRdb redid the calling of the 5' RACE reads with MiXCR, one entry per CDR3 protein. The sample contains tens of thousands of distinct CDR3 sequences, around 7.3% of which appear only once. The sequencing used PBMCs, collected at surgery. These receptors were taken from a male donor with early-stage non-small cell lung cancer.

The chain joins TRBV29-1 to TRBJ2-2, with 9 bases lining up with TRBD1. Germline CDR1 reads SQVTM; CDR2 reads ANQGSEA. This CDR3 comprises 13 residues. The V gene end was trimmed by 6 bases and the J gene end by 4 bases; junction bases not matched to a gene: 3. The CDR3 spells CSVKTGGTGELFF. DNA for the CDR3: TGCAGCGTCAAGACAGGGGGCACCGGGGAGCTGTTTTTT.

The gene calls are TRBV29-1 and TRBJ1-1; D not resolved. Trimming took off 5 bases at V and 5 bases at J, with 15 bases between the two ends. The CDR3 is made up of 13 amino acids. The germline V gene encodes CDR1 SQVTM and CDR2 ANQGSEA. CDR3 in DNA: TGCAGCGTTAAACCCACCTTATCGACTGAAGCTTTCTTT. It encodes CSVKPTLSTEAFF.

Many counts were recorded for this clonotype. The chain combines TRBV27 with TRBJ1-5; TRBD1 might be the D (6 bases). The germline V gene has CDR1 MNHEY and CDR2 SMNVEV (reference sequence). CDR3 size: 13 residues. Trimming shortened V by 5 bases and J by 7 bases, and 12 bases separated the two germline ends. The CDR3 region is CASSQGSGQPQHF. The CDR3 nucleotides read TGTGCCAGCAGTCAGGGGTCTGGGCAGCCCCAGCATTTT.

The chain carries TRBV6-6 and TRBJ1-2; possibly TRBD1 for D (6 bases). Trimming shortened V by 5 bases and J by 4 bases, and 11 bases separated the two germline ends. In germline, CDR1 is MNHNY, CDR2 SVGAGI (reference sequence). The CDR3 contains 13 residues. CDR3 loop: CASSPGALYGYTF. The CDR3 region has the DNA TGTGCCAGCAGTCCAGGGGCCCTCTATGGCTACACCTTC.

This clonotype was recorded at least ten times. The rearrangement links TRBV12-3 or TRBV12-4 to TRBJ2-2; TRBD1 might be the D (5 bases). The V end was cut by 6 bases, the J end by 4 bases, with 12 bases between. The CDR3 is 14 amino acids. The CDR3 sequence is CASRPDTATGELFF. CDR3 sequence (DNA): TGTGCCAGCAGACCGGACACCGCCACCGGGGAGCTGTTTTTT.

This clonotype was seen ten or more times. CDR3 sequence (DNA): TGTGCCAGCAGTTCAGGGACGGGAAACACCATATATTTT. Translating it yields CASSSGTGNTIYF. The rearrangement links TRBV12-3 or TRBV12-4 to TRBJ1-3; possible D gene TRBD1, 5 bases. Trimming removed 4 bases at V and 4 bases at J, with 8 bases between. This CDR3 contains 13 residues.

V is TRBV7-2 and J is TRBJ1-4; TRBD1 matches at 7 bases. Germline V lookup: CDR1 SGHTA, CDR2 FQGNSA. J lost 2 bases, V lost 3 bases, and 12 bases had no gene match. The CDR3 is 18 amino acids. The DNA for the CDR3 is TGTGCCAGCAGCTTTTCTCTTTACAGGGGTTTGACTAATGAAAAACTGTTTTTT. Protein product: CASSFSLYRGLTNEKLFF.

This clonotype was found a few times. This chain uses TRBV3-1 with TRBJ2-1; tentatively, D is TRBD1 (5 bases). The CDR3 is made up of 15 amino acids. Germline-derived CDR1 and CDR2 are LGHDT and YNNKEL (reference sequence). V dropped 0 bases and J dropped 6 bases, with 12 bases sitting between them. CDR3 residues: CASSQEQALINEQFF. The CDR3, as DNA: TGTGCCAGCAGCCAAGAACAGGCTTTGATCAATGAGCAGTTCTTC.

This clonotype was counted between two and nine times. V and J are TRBV6-2 or TRBV6-3 and TRBJ2-5; D possibly corresponds to TRBD2 (6 bases). Germline CDR1 is MNHEY and CDR2 is SVGEGT. The V end lost 7 bases, the J end lost 4 bases, and 13 bases lay between the germline ends. The CDR3 loop spans 13 amino acids. The CDR3 bases are TGTGCCAGCACCCGGGGGAACGGAGAGACCCAGTACTTC. This gives the protein CASTRGNGETQYF.

This clonotype occurred many times. At one boundary the junction diverges from the germline segment, which might be a read error. The gene calls are TRBV3-1 and TRBJ1-2; TRBD1 agrees at 9 bases. From germline, CDR1 is LGHDT and CDR2 YNNKEL (reference sequence). CDR3 size: 14 residues. The CDR3 loop is CASSQGQGHYGYTF. CDR3 sequence (DNA): TGTGCCAGCAGTCAAGGACAGGGGCACTATGGCTACACCTTC. The full variable domain, completed using reference TRBV3-1 and TRBJ1-2, is DTAVSQTPKYLVTQMGNDKSIKCEQNLGHDTMYWYKQDSKKFLKIMFSYNNKELIINETVPNRFSPKSPDKAHLNLHINSLELGDSAVYFCASSQGQGHYGYTFGSGTRLTVV.

There are many counts of this clonotype. The rearrangement links TRBV2 to TRBJ1-1; 8 positions agree with TRBD1. With V trimmed by 5 bases and J by 4 bases, 6 bases remained unmatched. The CDR3 is 14 amino acids. CDR1 and CDR2 from the germline V gene are SNHLY and FYNNEI. The CDR3 sequence is CASSSRQGRTEAFF. The CDR3 nucleotides read TGTGCCAGCAGTTCAAGACAGGGGCGCACTGAAGCTTTCTTT.

This clonotype was seen at least ten times. V and J are TRBV20-1 and TRBJ1-5; D ambiguous. The CDR3 is made up of 13 amino acids. The germline V gene encodes CDR1 DFQATT and CDR2 SNEGSKA (reference sequence). V gave up 6 bases and J gave up 0 bases, with 9 bases separating them. CDR3 bases: TGCAGTGCGGGAGGGTATAGCAATCAGCCCCAGCATTTT. Encoded protein: CSAGGYSNQPQHF.

This clonotype was counted between two and nine times. The chain is built from TRBV4-3 and TRBJ2-2; 7 bases line up with TRBD2. V trimming: 0 bases; J trimming: 7 bases; junction bases outside the gene matches: 14. The CDR3 contains 18 residues. Looked up from germline, CDR1 is LGHNA and CDR2 is YSLEER. CDR3 region: CASSQDRRRERKGGELFF. As DNA, the CDR3 is TGCGCCAGCAGCCAAGATCGACGGCGGGAGAGGAAAGGCGGGGAGCTGTTTTTT.

This clonotype came up many times. The chain uses TRBV7-8 and TRBJ2-6, with no clear D. Deletions cut 4 bases from V and 2 bases from J, with 9 bases between. The CDR3 consists of 15 residues. CDR1 and CDR2 (germline): SGHVS, FQNEAQ. CDR3 sequence (DNA): TGTGCCAGCAGCTATCCGGGTCCTGGGGCCAACGTCCTGACTTTC. Translation gives CASSYPGPGANVLTF.

This clonotype was counted at least ten times. This chain uses TRBV27 with TRBJ2-7; D gene uncertain. CDR1 and CDR2 from the germline V gene are MNHEY and SMNVEV (reference sequence). This CDR3 comprises 15 residues. Trimming pared 1 base from V and 2 bases from J, leaving 12 bases between. CDR3 in amino acids: CASSLFKNGPYEQYF. The CDR3 DNA reads TGTGCCAGCAGTTTATTTAAGAACGGCCCCTACGAGCAGTACTTC.

At least ten counts were recorded for this clonotype. The V and J genes are TRBV29-1 and TRBJ1-1, with D possibly being TRBD1 (6 bases). Trimming took 4 bases from V and 2 from J, leaving 11 bases between them. The length of the CDR3 is 13 residues. Germline CDR1 is SQVTM and CDR2 is ANQGSEA. This CDR3 is CSVAEGVNTEAFF. CDR3 in DNA: TGCAGCGTTGCAGAGGGGGTTAACACTGAAGCTTTCTTT.

Ten or more counts support this clonotype. The chain has TRBV6-6 and TRBJ1-2, with 11 bases fitting TRBD1. The CDR3 is 18 residues long. Germline CDR1 and CDR2: MNHNY and SVGAGI (reference sequence). V was clipped by 5 bases and J by 1 base; unmatched bases: 12. DNA for the CDR3: TGTGCCAGCAGTCCCCAAGGACAGGGGGCGCGAGTTAACTATGGCTACACCTTC. This encodes CASSPQGQGARVNYGYTF.

The sample holds many counts of this clonotype. V and J are TRBV14 and TRBJ1-2; D uncertain. V was clipped by 1 base and J by 8 bases, with 11 bases between them. The germline CDR1 and CDR2 sequences are SGHDN and FVKESK. This CDR3 has 13 amino acids. Here the CDR3 DNA reads TGTGCCAGCAGCCAAGGGGTAGCGAGCGGCTACACCTTC. As protein: CASSQGVASGYTF.

A few counts support this clonotype. The V call is TRBV7-9, the J call TRBJ2-7; 9 bases map to TRBD1. The V and J ends lost 5 bases and 7 bases, in that order; junction bases with no gene match: 15. The CDR3 has 16 amino acids. CDR1 is SEHNR and CDR2 is FQNEAQ in the germline V gene (reference sequence). The CDR3 protein is CASSTPDRGSRGEQYF. Here the CDR3 DNA reads TGTGCCAGCAGCACCCCGGACAGGGGCTCTCGGGGGGAGCAGTACTTC.

This chain uses TRBV20-1 with TRBJ1-1; D possibly corresponds to TRBD1 (5 bases). This CDR3 contains 15 residues. V was shortened by 3 bases and J by 2 bases, with 16 bases between the two germline ends. Germline V gene lookup returns CDR1 DFQATT and CDR2 SNEGSKA (reference sequence). The CDR3 sequence: CSASPPWGSNTEAFF. Here the CDR3 DNA reads TGCAGTGCTAGCCCTCCCTGGGGCAGTAACACTGAAGCTTTCTTT.

This clonotype was found many times. The chain carries TRBV24-1 and TRBJ1-2, with TRBD1 identical over 10 bases. From germline, CDR1 is KGHDR and CDR2 SFDVKD. The ends lost 4 bases at V and 2 bases at J; junction bases unmatched: 9. This CDR3 has 17 amino acids. CDR3: CATSERPGTGVNYGYTF. The CDR3 coding sequence is TGTGCCACCAGTGAACGTCCCGGGACAGGGGTCAACTATGGCTACACCTTC.

This clonotype was counted ten times or more. V and J are TRBV7-2 and TRBJ1-5; 10 bases agree with TRBD1. V was clipped by 4 bases and J by 2 bases; unmatched bases: 8. This CDR3 region has 17 residues. Per the germline V gene, CDR1 is SGHTA and CDR2 is FQGNSA. This CDR3 is CASSSRSGTGGNQPQHF. The DNA of the CDR3 is TGTGCCAGCAGCTCTAGGAGCGGGACAGGGGGCAATCAGCCCCAGCATTTT.

By frequency in the sample, this clonotype is medium-sized (0.01 to 0.1%). The genes are TRBV4-2 and TRBJ2-5, with a possible D match to TRBD2 (6 bases). Germline assignment: CDR1 LGHNA and CDR2 YNFKEQ. Trimming stripped 0 bases from V and 5 bases from J, with 16 bases between. There are 16 residues in the CDR3. This CDR3 reads CASSQDHGGVFETQYF. DNA for the CDR3: TGTGCCAGCAGCCAAGATCACGGGGGAGTCTTTGAGACCCAGTACTTC.

This clonotype was detected ten times or more. The V and J genes are TRBV3-1 and TRBJ1-5, with D tentatively TRBD1 (5 bases). The ends were cut back, 5 bases at V and 4 bases at J, with 9 bases in the middle. CDR1 is LGHDT and CDR2 is YNNKEL in the germline V gene (reference sequence). This CDR3 contains 13 residues. CDR3 nucleotides: TGTGCCAGCAGCTTCAGGGAAAATCAGCCCCAGCATTTT. It translates to CASSFRENQPQHF.

V is TRBV7-2 and J is TRBJ1-2, with 8 bases matching TRBD1. The CDR3 is made up of 14 amino acids. From germline, CDR1 is SGHTA and CDR2 FQGNSA. With V trimmed by 5 bases and J by 3 bases, 5 bases remained unmatched. CDR3 sequence: CASSPNRGYYGYTF. Written as DNA, the CDR3 is TGTGCCAGCAGCCCGAACAGGGGGTACTATGGCTACACCTTC.

There are a few counts of this clonotype. V is TRBV6-2 or TRBV6-3 and J is TRBJ2-5, with a weak D call TRBD1 (6 bases). Germline V lookup: CDR1 MNHEY, CDR2 SVGEGT. The CDR3 extends over 14 amino acids. V gave up 10 bases and J gave up 1 base, with 16 bases separating them. CDR3 sequence: CATLDRVFQETQYF. In DNA form, the CDR3 reads TGTGCCACCTTGGACAGAGTCTTCCAAGAGACCCAGTACTTC.

This clonotype was seen only a few times. The CDR3 loop is CASSPYNTGELFF. The CDR3 DNA is TGTGCCAGCAGCCCTTATAACACCGGGGAGCTGTTTTTT. The chain joins TRBV11-2 to TRBJ2-2; no reliable D call. Deletions cut 5 bases from V and 2 bases from J, with 6 bases between. Germline CDR1 is SGHAT and CDR2 is FQNNGV. This CDR3 contains 13 residues. The full variable domain, with the rest looked up from reference TRBV11-2 and TRBJ2-2, is EAGVAQSPRYKIIEKRQSVAFWCNPISGHATLYWYQQILGQGPKLLIQFQNNGVVDDSQLPKDRFSAERLKGVDSTLKIQPAKLEDSAVYLCASSPYNTGELFFGEGSRLTVL.

The chain couples TRBV7-9 to TRBJ2-3; maybe TRBD1 (6 bases). V lost 5 bases and J 4 bases, leaving 13 bases between the germline ends. Germline CDR1 and CDR2: SEHNR and FQNEAQ (reference sequence). This CDR3 has 14 residues. Written as DNA, the CDR3 is TGTGCCAGCAGCCCAGACAGGCCGCCAGATACGCAGTATTTT. Translation: CASSPDRPPDTQYF.

This rearrangement joins TRBV19 to TRBJ2-3, with a tentative D call TRBD1 (5 bases). The germline CDR1 and CDR2 sequences are LNHDA and SQIVND (reference sequence). V lost 4 bases to trimming and J lost 6 bases, with 8 bases between them. The CDR3 contains 12 residues. CDR3 nucleotides: TGTGCCAGTAGTAAGGGGATCGATACGCAGTATTTT. Its protein product is CASSKGIDTQYF.

In its sample, this clonotype was seen many times. The chain couples TRBV7-6 to TRBJ2-1, with 7 nucleotides matching TRBD2. Germline-derived CDR1 and CDR2 are SGHVS and FNYEAQ. The CDR3 covers 18 residues. The V and J ends lost 1 base and 0 bases, in that order; junction bases with no gene match: 9. The CDR3 is CASSLVVPSGASYNEQFF. The CDR3 DNA reads as TGTGCCAGCAGCTTAGTCGTCCCTAGCGGCGCCTCCTACAATGAGCAGTTCTTC.